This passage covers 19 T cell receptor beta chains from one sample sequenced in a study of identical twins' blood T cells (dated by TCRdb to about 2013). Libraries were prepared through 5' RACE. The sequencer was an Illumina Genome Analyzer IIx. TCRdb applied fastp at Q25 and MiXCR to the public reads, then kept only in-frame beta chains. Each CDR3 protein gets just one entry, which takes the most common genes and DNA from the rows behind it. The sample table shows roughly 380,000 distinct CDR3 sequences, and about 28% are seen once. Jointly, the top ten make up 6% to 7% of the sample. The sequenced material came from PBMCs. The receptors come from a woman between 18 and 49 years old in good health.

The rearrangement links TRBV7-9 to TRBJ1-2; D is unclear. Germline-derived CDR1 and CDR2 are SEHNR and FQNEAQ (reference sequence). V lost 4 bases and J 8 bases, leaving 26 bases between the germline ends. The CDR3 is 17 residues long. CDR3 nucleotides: TGTGCCAGCAGCTCGACCCTTTTCGGACGTACTAAGCGGGGCTACACCTTC. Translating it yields CASSSTLFGRTKRGYTF.

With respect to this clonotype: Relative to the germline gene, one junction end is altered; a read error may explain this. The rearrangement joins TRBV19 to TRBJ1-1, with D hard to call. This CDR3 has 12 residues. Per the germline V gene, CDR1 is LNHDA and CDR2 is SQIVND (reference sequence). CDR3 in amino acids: CASRGGNAEAFF. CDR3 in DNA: TGTGCCAGTAGGGGTGGGAACGCTGAAGCTTTCTTT.

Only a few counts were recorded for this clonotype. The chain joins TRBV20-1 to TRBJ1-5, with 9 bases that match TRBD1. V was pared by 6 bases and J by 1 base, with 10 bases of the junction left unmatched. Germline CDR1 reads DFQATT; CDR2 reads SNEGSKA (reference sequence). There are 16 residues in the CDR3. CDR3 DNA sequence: TGCAGTGCCGTTCCCGGGACAGGGTCAAGCAATCAGCCCCAGCATTTT. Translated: CSAVPGTGSSNQPQHF.

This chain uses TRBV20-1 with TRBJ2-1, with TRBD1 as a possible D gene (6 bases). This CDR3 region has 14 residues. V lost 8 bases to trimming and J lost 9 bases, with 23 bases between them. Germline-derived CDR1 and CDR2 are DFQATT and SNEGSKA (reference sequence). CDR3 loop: CSSLGRRTRGEQFF. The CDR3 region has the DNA TGCAGTTCCCTTGGACGTAGGACCAGGGGTGAGCAGTTCTTC.

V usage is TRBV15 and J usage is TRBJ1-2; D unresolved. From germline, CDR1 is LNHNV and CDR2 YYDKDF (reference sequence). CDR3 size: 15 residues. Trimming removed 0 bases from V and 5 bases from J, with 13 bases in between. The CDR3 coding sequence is TGTGCCACCAGCAGAGATCACTTAGAGGTATATGGCTACACCTTC. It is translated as CATSRDHLEVYGYTF.

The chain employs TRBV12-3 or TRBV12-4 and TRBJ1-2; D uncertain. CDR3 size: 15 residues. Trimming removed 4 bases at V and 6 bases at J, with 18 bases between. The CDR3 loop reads CASSSPHGPRDGYTF. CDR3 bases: TGTGCCAGCAGTTCCCCCCATGGCCCTAGAGATGGCTACACCTTC.

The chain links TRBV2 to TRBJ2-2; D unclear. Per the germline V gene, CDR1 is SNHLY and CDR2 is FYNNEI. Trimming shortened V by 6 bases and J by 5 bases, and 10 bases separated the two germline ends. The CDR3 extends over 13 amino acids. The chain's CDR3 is CASRTQQTGELFF. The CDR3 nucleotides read TGTGCCAGCAGGACCCAGCAGACCGGGGAGCTGTTTTTT.

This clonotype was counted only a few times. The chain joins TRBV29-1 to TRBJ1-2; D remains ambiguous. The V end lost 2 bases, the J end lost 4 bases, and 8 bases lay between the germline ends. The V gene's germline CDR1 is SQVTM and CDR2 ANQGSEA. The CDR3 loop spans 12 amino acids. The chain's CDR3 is CSVEIPPYGYTF. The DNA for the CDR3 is TGCAGCGTTGAAATACCCCCCTATGGCTACACCTTC.

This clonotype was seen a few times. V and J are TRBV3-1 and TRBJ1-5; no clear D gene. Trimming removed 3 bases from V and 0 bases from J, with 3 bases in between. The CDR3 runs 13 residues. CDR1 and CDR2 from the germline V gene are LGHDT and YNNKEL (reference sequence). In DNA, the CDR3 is TGTGCCAGCAGCCACCTTAGCAATCAGCCCCAGCATTTT. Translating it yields CASSHLSNQPQHF.

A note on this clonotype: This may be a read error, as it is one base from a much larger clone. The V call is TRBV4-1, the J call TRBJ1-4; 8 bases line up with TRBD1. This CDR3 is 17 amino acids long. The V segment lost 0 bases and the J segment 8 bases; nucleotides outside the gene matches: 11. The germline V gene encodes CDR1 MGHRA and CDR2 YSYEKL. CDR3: CASSQDGRQGTGEKLFF. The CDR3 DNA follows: TGCGCCAGCAGCCAAGATGGGAGACAGGGGACTGGAGAAAAACTGTTTTTT.

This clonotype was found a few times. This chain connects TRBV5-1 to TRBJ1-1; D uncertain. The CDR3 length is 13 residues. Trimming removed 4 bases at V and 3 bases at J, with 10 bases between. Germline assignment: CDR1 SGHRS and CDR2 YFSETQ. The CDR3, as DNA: TGCGCCAGCAGCGGAGACGGGGACACTGAAGCTTTCTTT. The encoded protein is CASSGDGDTEAFF. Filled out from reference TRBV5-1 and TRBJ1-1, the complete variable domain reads KAGVTQTPRYLIKTRGQQVTLSCSPISGHRSVSWYQQTPGQGLQFLFEYFSETQRNKGNFPGRFSGRQFSNSRSEMNVSTLELGDSALYLCASSGDGDTEAFFGQGTRLTVV.

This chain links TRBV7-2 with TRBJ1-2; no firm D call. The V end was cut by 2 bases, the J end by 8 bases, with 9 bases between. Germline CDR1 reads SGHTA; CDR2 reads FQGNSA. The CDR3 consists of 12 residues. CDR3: CASSLFNEGYTF. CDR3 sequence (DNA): TGTGCCAGCAGCTTATTCAACGAGGGCTACACCTTC.

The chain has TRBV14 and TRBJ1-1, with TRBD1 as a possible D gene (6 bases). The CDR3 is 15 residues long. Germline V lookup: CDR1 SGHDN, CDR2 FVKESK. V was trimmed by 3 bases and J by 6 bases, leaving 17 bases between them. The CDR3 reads CASSHLATGWAEAFF. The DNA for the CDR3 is TGTGCCAGCAGCCACCTAGCTACAGGGTGGGCTGAAGCTTTCTTT.

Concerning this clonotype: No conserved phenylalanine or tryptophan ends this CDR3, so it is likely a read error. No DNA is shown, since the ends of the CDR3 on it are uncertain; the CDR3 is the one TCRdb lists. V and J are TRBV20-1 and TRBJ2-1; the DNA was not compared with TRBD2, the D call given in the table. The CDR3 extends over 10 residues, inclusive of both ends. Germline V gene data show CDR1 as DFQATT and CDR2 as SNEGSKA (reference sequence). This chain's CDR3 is CSAIISGKRG.

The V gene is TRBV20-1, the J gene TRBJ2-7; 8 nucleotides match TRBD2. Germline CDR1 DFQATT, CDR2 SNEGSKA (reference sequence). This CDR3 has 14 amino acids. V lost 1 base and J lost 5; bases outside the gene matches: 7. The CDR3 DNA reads TGCAGTGCTAGAGTGGGTAGCGGGGTCCACGAGCAGTACTTC. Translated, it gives CSARVGSGVHEQYF.

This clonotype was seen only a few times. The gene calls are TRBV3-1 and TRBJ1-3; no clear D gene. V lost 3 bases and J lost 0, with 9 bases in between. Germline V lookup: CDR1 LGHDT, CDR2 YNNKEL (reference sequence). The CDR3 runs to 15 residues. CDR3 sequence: CASSHPGLSGNTIYF. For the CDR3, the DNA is TGTGCCAGCAGCCACCCTGGCCTCTCTGGAAACACCATATATTTT.

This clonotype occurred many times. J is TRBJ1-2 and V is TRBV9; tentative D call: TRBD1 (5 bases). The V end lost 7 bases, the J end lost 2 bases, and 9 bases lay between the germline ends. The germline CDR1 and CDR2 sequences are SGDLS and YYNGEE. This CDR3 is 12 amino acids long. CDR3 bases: TGTGCCAGCGGGACCGTCAACTATGGCTACACCTTC. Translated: CASGTVNYGYTF.

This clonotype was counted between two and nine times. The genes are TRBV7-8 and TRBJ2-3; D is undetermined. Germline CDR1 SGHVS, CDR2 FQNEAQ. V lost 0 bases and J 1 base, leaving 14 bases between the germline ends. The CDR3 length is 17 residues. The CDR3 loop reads CASSLARAPGGTDTQYF. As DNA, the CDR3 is TGTGCCAGCAGCTTAGCTAGAGCACCGGGTGGCACAGATACGCAGTATTTT.

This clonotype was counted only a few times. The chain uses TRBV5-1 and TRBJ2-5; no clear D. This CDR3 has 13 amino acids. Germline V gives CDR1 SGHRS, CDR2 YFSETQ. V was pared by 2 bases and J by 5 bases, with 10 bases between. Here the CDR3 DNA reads TGCGCCAGCAGCTTAAATGTGATGGAGACCCAGTACTTC. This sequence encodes CASSLNVMETQYF.